This record covers a single T cell receptor beta chain. The CDR3 covers 14 residues. Germline V gives CDR1 SNHLY, CDR2 FYNNEI. With 7 bases clipped from V and 7 bases from J, the junction kept 11 bases outside the gene matches. This record comes from a study of blood T cell repertoires in COVID-19. Study processing details: Estimation of nucleated cell counts relied on the amplification of reference gene primers. The table came from immunoSEQ multiplex PCR; TCRdb's copy has only in-frame clones and leaves some out. That table supplies the V and J calls and clone size; D and trimming were determined from the DNA. The sample has approximately 220,000 clones, approximately 90% seen once; the top ten hold under 3.5%. Residents of under 25 US areas, aged about 18 to 100 years, made up the participants. Participants' own reports of clinical history determined their cohort assignment.

The sequencing input was PBMCs or T cells enriched from blood (not recorded which). This sequence was found in a young woman in a cohort exposed to, infected with or recovered from COVID-19 (not recorded which). This chain connects TRBV2 to TRBJ1-1; 8 bases align to TRBD1. The CDR3, as DNA: TGTGCCAGCAACCTACGGACAGGGACGGGTGAAGCTTTCTTT. This codes for CASNLRTGTGEAFF.